Reported below is one T cell receptor (beta chain). Its antigen is unknown. These data belong to a study of cytomegalovirus exposure and HLA in healthy donors. PCR involved 60 Vbeta and 13 Jbeta primers. Only in-frame clones appear in the TCRdb table, and some are missing; sequencing was by immunoSEQ multiplex PCR. The sample lists roughly 150,000 clones; roughly 83% were seen once. Notes on the study in general: Cytomegalovirus association was assigned to about 150 TCR beta chains.

Trimming took 4 bases from V and 6 from J, leaving 20 bases between them. Germline V gene sequence: CDR1 LGHNA, CDR2 YSLEER. This CDR3 region has 16 residues. The sequencing input was PBMCs. The sequence came from a boy aged 2 to 10 in good health and CMV-seronegative. V and J are TRBV4-3 and TRBJ2-3; a weak D match, TRBD2 (6 bases). CDR3 region: CASSRLPDYNEDTQYF. DNA for the CDR3: TGCGCCAGCAGCCGTCTACCGGACTATAACGAGGATACGCAGTATTTT.